This T cell receptor (beta chain) was obtained from a study of T-cell reconstitution after alpha-beta-depleted transplantation in children. The table lists this clonotype with many counts. Unique molecular identifiers were used to barcode this TCRbeta library. TCRdb recomputed calls from the PCR reads with MiXCR, one row per CDR3 protein. The sample records hundreds of thousands of distinct CDR3 sequences, roughly 17% being singletons. CDR3 length: 14 amino acids. V lost 6 bases to trimming and J lost 3 bases, with 12 bases between them. The sequence came from a human donor who donated a stem cell graft to a child with acute myeloid leukemia. The specimen comprised PBMCs from the stem cell graft donor, sampled from the stem cell graft. The chain recombines TRBV12-3 or TRBV12-4 with TRBJ1-5; possibly TRBD1 for D (5 bases). CDR3 DNA sequence: TGTGCCAGCAGCACGGACAAGGACAATCAGCCCCAGCATTTT. Its protein is CASSTDKDNQPQHF.